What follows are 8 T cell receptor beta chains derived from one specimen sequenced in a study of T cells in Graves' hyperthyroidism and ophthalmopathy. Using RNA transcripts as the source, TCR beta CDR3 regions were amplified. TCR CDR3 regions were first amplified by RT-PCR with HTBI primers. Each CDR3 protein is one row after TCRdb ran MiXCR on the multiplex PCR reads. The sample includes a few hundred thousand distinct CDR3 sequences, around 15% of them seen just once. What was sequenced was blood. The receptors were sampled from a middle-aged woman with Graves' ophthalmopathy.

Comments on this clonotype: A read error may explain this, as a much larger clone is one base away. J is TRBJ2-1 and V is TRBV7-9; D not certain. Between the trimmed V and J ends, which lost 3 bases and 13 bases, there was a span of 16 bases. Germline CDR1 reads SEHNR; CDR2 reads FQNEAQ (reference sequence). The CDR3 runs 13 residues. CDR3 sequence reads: CASSFYRKETQFF. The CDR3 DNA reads TGTGCCAGCAGCTTCTATCGTAAAGAGACCCAGTTCTTC.

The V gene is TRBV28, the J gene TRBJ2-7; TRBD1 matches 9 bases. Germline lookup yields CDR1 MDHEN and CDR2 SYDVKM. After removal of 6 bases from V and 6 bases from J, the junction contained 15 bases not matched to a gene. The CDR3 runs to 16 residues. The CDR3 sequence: CASSQPGTGSSREQYF. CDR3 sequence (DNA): TGTGCCAGCAGCCAGCCCGGGACAGGGTCGTCTCGCGAGCAGTACTTC.

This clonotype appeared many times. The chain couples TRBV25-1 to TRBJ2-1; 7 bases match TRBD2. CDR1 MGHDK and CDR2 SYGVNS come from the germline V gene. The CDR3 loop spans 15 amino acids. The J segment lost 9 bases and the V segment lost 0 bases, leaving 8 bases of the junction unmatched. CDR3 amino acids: CASSEYESGATEQFF. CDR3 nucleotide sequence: TGTGCCAGCAGTGAATACGAAAGCGGGGCGACTGAGCAGTTCTTC. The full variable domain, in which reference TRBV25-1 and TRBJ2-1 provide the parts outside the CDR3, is EADIYQTPRYLVIGTGKKITLECSQTMGHDKMYWYQQDPGMELHLIHYSYGVNSTEKGDLSSESTVSRIRTEHFPLTLESARPSHTSQYLCASSEYESGATEQFFGPGTRLTVL.

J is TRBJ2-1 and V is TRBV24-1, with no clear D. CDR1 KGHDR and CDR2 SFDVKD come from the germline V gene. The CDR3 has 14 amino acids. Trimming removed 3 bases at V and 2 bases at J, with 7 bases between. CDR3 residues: CATSDPDPYNEQFF. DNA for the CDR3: TGTGCCACCAGTGATCCGGACCCCTACAATGAGCAGTTCTTC.

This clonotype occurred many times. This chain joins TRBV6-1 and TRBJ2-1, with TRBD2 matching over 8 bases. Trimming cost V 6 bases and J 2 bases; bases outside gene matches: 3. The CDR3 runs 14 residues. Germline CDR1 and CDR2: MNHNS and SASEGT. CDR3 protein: CASSPGLAYNEQFF. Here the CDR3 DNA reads TGTGCCAGCAGCCCGGGACTAGCCTACAATGAGCAGTTCTTC.

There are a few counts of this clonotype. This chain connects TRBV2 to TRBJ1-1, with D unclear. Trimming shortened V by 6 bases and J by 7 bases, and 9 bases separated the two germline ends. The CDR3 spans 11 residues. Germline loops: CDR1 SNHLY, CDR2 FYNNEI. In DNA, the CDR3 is TGTGCCAGCAGCCTGGACGGTGAAGCTTTCTTT. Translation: CASSLDGEAFF.

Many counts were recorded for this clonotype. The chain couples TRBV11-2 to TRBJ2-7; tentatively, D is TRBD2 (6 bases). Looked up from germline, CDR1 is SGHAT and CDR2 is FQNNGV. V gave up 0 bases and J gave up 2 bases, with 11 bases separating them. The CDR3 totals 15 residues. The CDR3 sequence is CASSLEGGVPYEQYF. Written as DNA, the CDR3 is TGTGCCAGCAGCTTAGAAGGCGGGGTTCCCTACGAGCAGTACTTC.

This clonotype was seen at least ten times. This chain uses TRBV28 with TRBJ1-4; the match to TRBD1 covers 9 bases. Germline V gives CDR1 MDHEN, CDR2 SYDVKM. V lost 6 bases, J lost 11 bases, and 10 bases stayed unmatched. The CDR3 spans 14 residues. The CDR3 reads CASSLPRDRDKLFF. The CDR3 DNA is TGTGCCAGCAGCCTACCCCGGGACAGGGATAAACTGTTTTTT.